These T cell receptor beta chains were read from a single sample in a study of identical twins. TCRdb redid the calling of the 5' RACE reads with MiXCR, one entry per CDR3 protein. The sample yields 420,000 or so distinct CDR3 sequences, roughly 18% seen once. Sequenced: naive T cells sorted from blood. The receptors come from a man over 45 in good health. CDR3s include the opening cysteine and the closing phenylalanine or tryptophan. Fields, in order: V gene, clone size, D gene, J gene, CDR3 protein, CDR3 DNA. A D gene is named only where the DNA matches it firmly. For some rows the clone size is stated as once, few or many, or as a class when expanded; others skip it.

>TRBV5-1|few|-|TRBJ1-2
CASSEQGPRYGYTF
TGCGCCAGCAGTGAACAGGGTCCTCGCTATGGCTACACCTTC
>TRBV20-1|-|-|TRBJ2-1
CSAMWGNSYNEQFF
TGCAGTGCTATGTGGGGGAACTCCTACAATGAGCAGTTCTTC
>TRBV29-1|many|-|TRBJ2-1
CSVWGAGEQFF
TGCAGCGTTTGGGGGGCCGGTGAGCAGTTCTTC
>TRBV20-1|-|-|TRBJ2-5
CSARVEYQETQYF
TGCAGTGCTAGAGTCGAGTACCAAGAGACCCAGTACTTC
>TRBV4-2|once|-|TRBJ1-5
CASSQDSSRDQPQHF
TGTGCCAGCAGCCAAGACTCTTCGAGGGACCAGCCCCAGCATTTT
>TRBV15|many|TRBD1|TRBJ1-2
CATSRSGQDGYTF
TGTGCCACCAGCAGATCCGGACAGGATGGCTACACCTTC
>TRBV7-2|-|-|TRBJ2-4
CASTVGTGPNIQYF
TGTGCCAGCACCGTTGGGACGGGACCAAACATTCAGTACTTC
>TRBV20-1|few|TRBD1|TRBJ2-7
CSARDGQGPSFEQYF
TGCAGTGCTAGGGATGGACAGGGACCCTCCTTCGAGCAGTACTTC
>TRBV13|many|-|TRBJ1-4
CASRTGRLNEKLFF
TGTGCCAGCAGGACGGGACGGCTAAATGAAAAACTGTTTTTT
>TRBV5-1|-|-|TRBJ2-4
CASSDGWGIQYF
TGCGCCAGCAGCGATGGGTGGGGCATTCAGTACTTC
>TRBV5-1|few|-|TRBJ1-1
CASSPQGGRANTEAFF
TGCGCCAGCAGCCCCCAGGGAGGCAGAGCGAACACTGAAGCTTTCTTT
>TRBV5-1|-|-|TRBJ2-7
CASSLVETATYEQYF
TGCGCCAGCAGCTTGGTTGAGACAGCAACCTACGAGCAGTACTTC
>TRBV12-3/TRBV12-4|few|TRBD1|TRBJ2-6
CASSTGQGVISGANVLTF
TGTGCCAGCAGTACCGGACAGGGGGTCATATCTGGGGCCAACGTCCTGACTTTC
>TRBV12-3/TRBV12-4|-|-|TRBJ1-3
CASSFFGNTIYF
TGTGCCAGCAGTTTTTTTGGAAACACCATATATTTT
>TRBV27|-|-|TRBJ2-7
CASSLSVLHEQYF
TGTGCCAGCAGTTTATCGGTTCTTCACGAGCAGTACTTC
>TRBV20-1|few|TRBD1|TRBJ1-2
CSARDYRGGYGYTF
TGCAGTGCTAGAGATTACAGGGGTGGCTATGGCTACACCTTC
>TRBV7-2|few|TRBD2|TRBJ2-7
CASSLASSGRAYEQYF
TGTGCCAGCAGCTTAGCGAGTAGCGGGAGGGCCTACGAGCAGTACTTC
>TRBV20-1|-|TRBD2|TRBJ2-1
CSASGASGRINEQFF
TGCAGTGCTAGTGGGGCTAGCGGGAGGATAAATGAGCAGTTCTTC
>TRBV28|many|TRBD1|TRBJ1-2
CASSPTRQGAGYGYTF
TGTGCCAGCAGTCCAACGAGACAGGGGGCGGGCTATGGCTACACCTTC
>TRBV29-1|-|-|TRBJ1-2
CSVDREEVSYYGYTF
TGCAGCGTTGACCGGGAGGAGGTCTCCTATTATGGCTACACCTTC
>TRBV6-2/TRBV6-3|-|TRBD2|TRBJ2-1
CASSPPSGGAGEQFF
TGTGCCAGCAGTCCCCCCAGCGGGGGGGCCGGTGAGCAGTTCTTC
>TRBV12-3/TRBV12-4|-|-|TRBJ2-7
CASSTDAAYEQYF
TGTGCCAGCAGTACGGACGCCGCCTACGAGCAGTACTTC
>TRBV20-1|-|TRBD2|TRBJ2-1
CSAAGQGLGFYNEQFF
TGCAGTGCCGCGGGCCAGGGACTAGGTTTCTACAATGAGCAGTTCTTC
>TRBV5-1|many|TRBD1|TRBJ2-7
CASSPDRGNYEQYF
TGCGCCAGCAGCCCGGACAGGGGGAACTACGAGCAGTACTTC
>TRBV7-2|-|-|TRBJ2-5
CASSSGLVGETQYF
TGTGCCAGCAGCTCGGGACTGGTGGGGGAGACCCAGTACTTC
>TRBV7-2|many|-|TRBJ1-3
CASSPPGSGNTIYF
TGTGCCAGCAGCCCGCCTGGGTCTGGAAACACCATATATTTT
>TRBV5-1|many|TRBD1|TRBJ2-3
CASTFGTGTDTQYF
TGCGCCAGCACTTTCGGGACAGGGACAGATACGCAGTATTTT